This T cell receptor (beta chain) came from a study of shared clonotypes between healthy human individuals. For the study at large: CD8 memory received one plate per donor, CD8 naive two, CD4 memory three and CD4 naive three. Study findings and constraints: Having only a few donors restricted how much genetic and exposure-history diversity was captured. Between a few donors, naive CD4 clonotypes were shared at a level of around 4.8%.

CDR1 is MDHEN and CDR2 is SYDVKM in the germline V gene. V gave up 6 bases and J gave up 6 bases, with 18 bases separating them. The CDR3 is 14 amino acids. Regarding this clone: The target antigen is unknown.

Sequencing used immunoSEQ multiplex PCR; TCRdb keeps in-frame clones, though not all of them. This table holds roughly 1.5 million clones, 95% to 99% found once. This receptor was taken from a man aged 25-40 years in good health. The sequenced sample consisted of naive CD4+ T cells sorted from blood. Indicated subset: CD45RA+ positively selected. The chain couples TRBV28 to TRBJ2-7; D call uncertain. In DNA form, the CDR3 reads TGTGCCAGCAGCGGGCCCCATGCCTCCCTCGAGCAGTACTTC. Translating it yields CASSGPHASLEQYF.